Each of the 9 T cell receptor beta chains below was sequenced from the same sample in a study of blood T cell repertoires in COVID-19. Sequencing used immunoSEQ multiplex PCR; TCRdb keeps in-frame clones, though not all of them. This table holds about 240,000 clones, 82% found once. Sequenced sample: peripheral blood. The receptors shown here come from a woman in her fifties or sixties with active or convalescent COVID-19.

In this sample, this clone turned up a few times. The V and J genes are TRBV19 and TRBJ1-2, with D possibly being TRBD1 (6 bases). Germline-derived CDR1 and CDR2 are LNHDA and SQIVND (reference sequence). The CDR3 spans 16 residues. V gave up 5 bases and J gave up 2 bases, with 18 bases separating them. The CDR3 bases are TGTGCCAGTAGTGAGCGGCCGCGAACAGGGAACTATGGCTACACCTTC. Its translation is CASSERPRTGNYGYTF.

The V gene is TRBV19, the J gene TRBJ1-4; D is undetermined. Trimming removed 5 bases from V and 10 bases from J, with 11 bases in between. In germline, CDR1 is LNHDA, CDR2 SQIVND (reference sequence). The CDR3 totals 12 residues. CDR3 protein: CASSDLPGKLFF. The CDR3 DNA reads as TGTGCCAGTAGTGATCTCCCGGGAAAACTGTTTTTT.

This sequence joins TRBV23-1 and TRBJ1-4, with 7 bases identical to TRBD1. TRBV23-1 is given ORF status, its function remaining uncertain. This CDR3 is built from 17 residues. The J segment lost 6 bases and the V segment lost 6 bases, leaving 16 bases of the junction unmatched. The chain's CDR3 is CASRRRPTQGRDEKLFF. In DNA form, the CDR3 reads TGCGCCAGCAGGCGCCGCCCCACACAGGGGCGGGATGAAAAACTGTTTTTT.

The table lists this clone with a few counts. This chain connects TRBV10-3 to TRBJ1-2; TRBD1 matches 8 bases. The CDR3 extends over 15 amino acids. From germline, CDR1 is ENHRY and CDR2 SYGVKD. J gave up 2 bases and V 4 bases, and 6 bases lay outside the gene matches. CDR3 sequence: CAISGTGGANYGYTF. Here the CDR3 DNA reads TGTGCCATCAGTGGCACAGGGGGTGCAAACTATGGCTACACCTTC.

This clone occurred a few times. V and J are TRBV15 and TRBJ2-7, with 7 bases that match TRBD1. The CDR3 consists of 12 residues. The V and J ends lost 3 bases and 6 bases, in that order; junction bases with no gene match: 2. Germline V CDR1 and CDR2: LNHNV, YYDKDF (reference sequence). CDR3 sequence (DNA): TGTGCCACCAGCAGTACAGGGGTCGAGCAGTACTTC. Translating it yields CATSSTGVEQYF. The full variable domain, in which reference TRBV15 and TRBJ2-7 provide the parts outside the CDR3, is DAMVIQNPRYQVTQFGKPVTLSCSQTLNHNVMYWYQQKSSQAPKLLFHYYDKDFNNEADTPDNFQSRRPNTSFCFLDIRSPGLGDTAMYLCATSSTGVEQYFGPGTRLTVT.

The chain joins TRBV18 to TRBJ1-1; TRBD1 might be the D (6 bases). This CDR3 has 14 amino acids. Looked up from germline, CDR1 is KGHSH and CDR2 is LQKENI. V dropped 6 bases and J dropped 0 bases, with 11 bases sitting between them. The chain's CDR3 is CASSPGQMNTEAFF. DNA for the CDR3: TGTGCCAGCTCCCCCGGACAGATGAACACTGAAGCTTTCTTT.

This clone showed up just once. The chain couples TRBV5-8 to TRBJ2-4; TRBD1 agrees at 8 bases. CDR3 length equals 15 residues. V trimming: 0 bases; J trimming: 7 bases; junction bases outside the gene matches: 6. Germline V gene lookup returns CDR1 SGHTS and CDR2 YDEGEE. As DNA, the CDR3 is TGTGCCAGCAGCTTGGTTGCAGGGGGCTTCAACATTCAGTACTTC. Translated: CASSLVAGGFNIQYF.

The CDR3 nucleotides read TGTGCCAGCTCACCATCGGGACTAGCGGGGGGGCTAGCCGAGCAGTACTTC. Its protein is CASSPSGLAGGLAEQYF. The V call is TRBV18, the J call TRBJ2-7; TRBD2 matches 16 bases. The CDR3 is 17 amino acids. Per germline, CDR1 KGHSH and CDR2 LQKENI. The V gene end was trimmed by 2 bases and the J gene end by 6 bases; junction bases not matched to a gene: 7.

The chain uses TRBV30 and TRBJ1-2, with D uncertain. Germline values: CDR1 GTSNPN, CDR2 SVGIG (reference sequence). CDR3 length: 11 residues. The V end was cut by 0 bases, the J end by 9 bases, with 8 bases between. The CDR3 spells CAWSVYSSYTF. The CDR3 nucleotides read TGTGCCTGGAGTGTATACAGTAGCTACACCTTC.